The next 25 T cell receptor beta chains were all read from a single sample in a study of blood T cell repertoires in COVID-19. Assay: immunoSEQ multiplex PCR; the TCRdb copy retains only in-frame clones and omits some. The sample has about 69,000 clones, about 90% seen once; the top ten hold about 5%. The sequenced sample was peripheral blood. All receptors come from a man aged 50 to 60 with acute or convalescent COVID-19.

The rearrangement joins TRBV7-6 to TRBJ2-5; 11 bases fit TRBD2. V trimming: 4 bases; J trimming: 1 base; junction bases outside the gene matches: 5. Germline values: CDR1 SGHVS, CDR2 FNYEAQ. The CDR3 extends over 16 amino acids. Here the CDR3 reads CASSSLGTSGQETQYF. CDR3 nucleotides: TGTGCCAGCAGCTCTCTAGGGACTAGCGGCCAAGAGACCCAGTACTTC. The whole variable domain, remainder taken from reference TRBV7-6 and TRBJ2-5, is GAGVSQSPRYKVTKRGQDVALRCDPISGHVSLYWYRQALGQGPEFLTYFNYEAQQDKSGLPNDRFSAERPEGSISTLTIQRTEQRDSAMYRCASSSLGTSGQETQYFGPGTRLLVL.

A single count supports this clone. The rearrangement links TRBV6-5 to TRBJ2-1, with 12 bases that match TRBD2. CDR1 is MNHEY and CDR2 is SVGAGI in the germline V gene. The CDR3 consists of 15 residues. V was clipped by 6 bases and J by 7 bases; unmatched bases: 7. The CDR3 DNA follows: TGTGCCAGCAGAAGACTAGCGGGAGTTGGAAATGAGCAGTTCTTC. It translates to CASRRLAGVGNEQFF.

The chain joins TRBV29-1 to TRBJ2-1; TRBD1 aligns across 8 bases. V lost 2 bases and J lost 0; bases outside the gene matches: 9. Germline V lookup: CDR1 SQVTM, CDR2 ANQGSEA. The CDR3 contains 17 residues. DNA of the CDR3: TGCAGCGTTGAATCCCCAGGGGGCGACAGCTCCTACAATGAGCAGTTCTTC. Protein product: CSVESPGGDSSYNEQFF.

V usage is TRBV11-2 and J usage is TRBJ2-7; D is perhaps TRBD2 (6 bases). With 5 bases removed from V and 7 bases from J, the gap between germline ends came to 12 bases. The CDR3 is 12 residues long. From germline, CDR1 is SGHAT and CDR2 FQNNGV. The CDR3 region has the DNA TGTGCCAGCAGCCTAGCAGGAGGGGAGCAGTACTTC. Translation: CASSLAGGEQYF.

The chain uses TRBV5-1 and TRBJ2-1, with D tentatively TRBD2 (5 bases). V was clipped by 7 bases and J by 6 bases, with 17 bases between them. CDR1 is SGHRS, CDR2 YFSETQ, per germline. This CDR3 contains 14 residues. The CDR3 DNA reads TGCGCCAGCGCGGGCTCGTATGGGTCCAATGAGCAGTTCTTC. It yields the protein CASAGSYGSNEQFF.

The genes are TRBV7-6 and TRBJ2-5, with D possibly matching TRBD1 (6 bases). Germline V gene data show CDR1 as SGHVS and CDR2 as FNYEAQ. The CDR3 is 16 residues long. The V gene lost 2 bases and the J gene lost 1 base, with 14 bases spanning the gap. This CDR3 reads CASSLWGQGSQETQYF. The CDR3 DNA reads TGTGCCAGCAGCTTATGGGGCCAGGGGTCCCAAGAGACCCAGTACTTC.

The chain employs TRBV5-1 and TRBJ1-2; 7 bases are a match to TRBD1. The CDR3 is 15 residues long. V dropped 6 bases and J dropped 0; count of bases not matched to a gene: 8. Germline CDR1 SGHRS, CDR2 YFSETQ. CDR3 bases: TGCGCCAGCAACCAGGGACAGACGTCTAACTATGGCTACACCTTC. It translates to CASNQGQTSNYGYTF.

The chain has TRBV6-2 or TRBV6-3 and TRBJ2-2; TRBD2 aligns across 11 bases. This CDR3 has 20 residues. V was pared by 0 bases and J by 3 bases, with 12 bases of the junction left unmatched. Germline V lookup: CDR1 MNHEY, CDR2 SVGEGT. The CDR3 loop reads CASSYSLAWLAGGHTGELFF. DNA of the CDR3: TGTGCCAGCAGTTACTCACTGGCATGGCTAGCGGGAGGTCACACCGGGGAGCTGTTTTTT.

In its sample, this clone was seen once. The genes are TRBV2 and TRBJ1-2; no reliable D call. CDR1 SNHLY and CDR2 FYNNEI come from the germline V gene. V was trimmed by 4 bases and J by 5 bases, leaving 14 bases between them. CDR3 size: 14 residues. In DNA, the CDR3 is TGTGCCAGCAGTGTAGAGGGATTGGGATATGGCTACACCTTC. Translating gives CASSVEGLGYGYTF.

J is TRBJ2-3 and V is TRBV19; 7 nucleotides line up with TRBD1. The trim removed 5 bases at V and 4 bases at J, leaving 9 bases unmatched. The germline V gene has CDR1 LNHDA and CDR2 SQIVND (reference sequence). CDR3 length: 15 amino acids. The CDR3 bases are TGTGCCAGTAGTTATGAAGGGGGCGCCTCAGATACGCAGTATTTT. This translates into CASSYEGGASDTQYF.

CDR3 bases: TGTGCCAGCAGTTTTGCGGGGGCGCCCCTCCACTTT. This translates into CASSFAGAPLHF. The gene calls are TRBV12-3 or TRBV12-4 and TRBJ1-6; TRBD1 is a possible D gene (6 bases). The V end lost 3 bases, the J end lost 13 bases, and 10 bases lay between the germline ends. CDR3 length: 12 residues.

The chain employs TRBV18 and TRBJ1-4; 9 bases line up with TRBD1. Germline assignment: CDR1 KGHSH and CDR2 LQKENI. J was trimmed by 6 bases and V by 2 bases; bases with no gene match: 16. The CDR3 is made up of 19 amino acids. DNA of the CDR3: TGTGCCAGCTCACCAGCGGACAGGGGCGGACTAGGGGTTGATGAAAAACTGTTTTTT. It encodes CASSPADRGGLGVDEKLFF.

J is TRBJ2-1 and V is TRBV11-2; D is uncertain. Looked up from germline, CDR1 is SGHAT and CDR2 is FQNNGV. The length of the CDR3 is 14 residues. Trimming cost V 0 bases and J 4 bases, with 7 bases left between them. The chain's CDR3 is CASSLDGSYNEQFF. The CDR3, as DNA: TGTGCCAGCAGCTTAGACGGGTCTTACAATGAGCAGTTCTTC.

The chain couples TRBV18 to TRBJ1-6; no firm D call. V dropped 0 bases and J dropped 8 bases, with 17 bases sitting between them. The CDR3 loop spans 17 amino acids. The germline CDR1 and CDR2 sequences are KGHSH and LQKENI. In nucleotides, the CDR3 is TGTGCCAGCTCACCACCTTTTTCCATCCTCGAGGATTCACCCCTCCACTTT. Protein: CASSPPFSILEDSPLHF.

The chain carries TRBV3-1 (or the pseudogene TRBV3-2) and TRBJ2-7, with no clear D. The V end was cut by 2 bases, the J end by 8 bases, with 16 bases between. This CDR3 has 14 residues. From germline, CDR1 is LGHDT and CDR2 YNNKEL (reference sequence). CDR3 bases: TGTGCCAGCAGCCAAAGGCAGATAGGCGACAAGCAGTACTTC. Encoded protein: CASSQRQIGDKQYF.

This clone was seen a few times. This chain links TRBV7-2 with TRBJ2-3, with D perhaps TRBD1 (6 bases). The CDR3 has 14 amino acids. Germline CDR1 and CDR2: SGHTA and FQGNSA. Trimming shortened V by 7 bases and J by 1 base, and 12 bases separated the two germline ends. The CDR3 nucleotides are TGTGCCAGCATCTCTACAGGGCGCACAGATACGCAGTATTTT. Translation gives CASISTGRTDTQYF.

This chain uses TRBV15 with TRBJ2-4, with 7 bases lining up with TRBD1. Germline values: CDR1 LNHNV, CDR2 YYDKDF (reference sequence). This CDR3 is built from 17 residues. The junction had 9 bases not matched to a gene; V was cut back by 2 bases and J by 2 bases. The CDR3 DNA is TGTGCCACCAGCAGACCCGGGACAGCTACTACCAAAAACATTCAGTACTTC. This sequence encodes CATSRPGTATTKNIQYF.

This clone has a handful of counts. The chain is built from TRBV24-1 and TRBJ2-7; D gene unclear. The V gene's germline CDR1 is KGHDR and CDR2 SFDVKD. V lost 8 bases, J lost 2 bases, and 18 bases lay in between. The CDR3 runs 15 residues. The CDR3 sequence is CATTPATIRAYEQYF. CDR3 sequence (DNA): TGTGCCACCACGCCCGCGACAATACGAGCCTACGAGCAGTACTTC.

This sequence joins TRBV2 and TRBJ2-2; possible D gene TRBD2, 7 bases. CDR1 is SNHLY, CDR2 FYNNEI, per germline. The CDR3 has 15 residues. The CDR3 DNA reads TGTGCAGTGGGGGGGGCGGAGACGAACACCGGGGAGCTGTTTTTT. Protein sequence: CAVGGAETNTGELFF. The variable domain in full, completed from reference TRBV2 and TRBJ2-2, reads EPEVTQTPSHQVTQMGQEVILRCVPISNHLYFYWYRQILGQKVEFLVSFYNNEISEKSEIFDDQFSVERPDGSNFTLKIRSTKLEDSAMYFCAVGGAETNTGELFFGEGSRLTVL.

This chain uses TRBV7-8 with TRBJ1-6; unclear D gene. The CDR3 extends over 14 amino acids. V was trimmed by 2 bases and J by 8 bases, leaving 10 bases between them. CDR1 is SGHVS, CDR2 FQNEAQ, per germline. CDR3 DNA sequence: TGTGCCAGCAGCTTAAGCCAGGAAGATTCACCCCTCCACTTT. Its protein product is CASSLSQEDSPLHF. Variable domain in full (rest from reference TRBV7-8 and TRBJ1-6): GAGVSQSPRYKVAKRGQDVALRCDPISGHVSLFWYQQALGQGPEFLTYFQNEAQLDKSGLPSDRFFAERPEGSVSTLKIQRTQQEDSAVYLCASSLSQEDSPLHFGNGTRLTVT.

This rearrangement joins TRBV6-5 to TRBJ2-7; TRBD1 matches at 7 bases. CDR1 is MNHEY, CDR2 SVGAGI, per germline. V lost 2 bases, J lost 4 bases, and 8 bases stayed unmatched. This CDR3 contains 15 residues. The CDR3 protein is CASSYGQDPRYEQYF. The CDR3, as DNA: TGTGCCAGCAGTTACGGACAGGACCCTAGATACGAGCAGTACTTC.

DNA of the CDR3: TGTGCCAGCAGCACCGGGAGAAGGGGGCAGTTCTTC. This gives the protein CASSTGRRGQFF. The chain carries TRBV27 and TRBJ2-1; D might be TRBD2 (6 bases). CDR3 length: 12 amino acids. With 6 bases removed from V and 12 bases from J, the gap between germline ends came to 15 bases. The V gene's germline CDR1 is MNHEY and CDR2 SMNVEV (reference sequence).

This clone was counted a single time. This chain joins TRBV19 and TRBJ2-3; 8 bases are shared with TRBD2. The CDR3 is 15 residues long. Germline trimming cut 7 bases from V and 0 bases from J; bases unmatched to any gene: 6. The germline V gene has CDR1 LNHDA and CDR2 SQIVND (reference sequence). Written as DNA, the CDR3 is TGTGCCAGTACCCGCCTAGCGGGCAGCACAGATACGCAGTATTTT. As protein: CASTRLAGSTDTQYF.

The gene calls are TRBV13 and TRBJ2-1; 13 nucleotides match TRBD2. The CDR3 extends over 14 amino acids. J was trimmed by 12 bases and V by 2 bases; bases with no gene match: 4. The germline gives CDR1 PRHDT, CDR2 FYEKMQ (reference sequence). DNA for the CDR3: TGTGCCAGCAGCTTAAGGGGACTAGCGGGATCGCAGTTCTTC. Protein product: CASSLRGLAGSQFF.

The chain carries TRBV7-8 and TRBJ2-3, with D possibly being TRBD1 (5 bases). Trimming pared 1 base from V and 2 bases from J, leaving 16 bases between. Germline V gives CDR1 SGHVS, CDR2 FQNEAQ. The CDR3 sequence is 17 residues long. The CDR3 loop reads CASSLVAGSTDTDTQYF. CDR3 in DNA: TGTGCCAGCAGCTTAGTAGCAGGGTCCACCGACACAGATACGCAGTATTTT.